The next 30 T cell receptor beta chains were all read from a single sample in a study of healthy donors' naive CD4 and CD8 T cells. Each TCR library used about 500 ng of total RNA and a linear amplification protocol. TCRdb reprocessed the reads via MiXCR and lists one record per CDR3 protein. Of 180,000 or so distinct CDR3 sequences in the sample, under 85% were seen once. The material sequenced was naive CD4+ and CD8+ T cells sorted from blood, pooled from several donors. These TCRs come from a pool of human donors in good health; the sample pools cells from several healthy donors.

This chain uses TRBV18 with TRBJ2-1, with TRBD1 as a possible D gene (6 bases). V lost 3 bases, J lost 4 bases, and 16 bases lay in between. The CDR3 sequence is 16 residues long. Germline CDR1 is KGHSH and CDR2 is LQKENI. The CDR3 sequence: CASSPPTGPTYNEQFF. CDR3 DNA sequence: TGTGCCAGCTCACCCCCGACAGGACCTACTTACAATGAGCAGTTCTTC.

CDR3 sequence reads: CASSPPVLYEQYF. CDR3 nucleotide sequence: TGTGCCAGCAGCCCCCCGGTCCTTTACGAGCAGTACTTC. The V call is TRBV6-2 or TRBV6-3, the J call TRBJ2-7, with no clear D. CDR3 length: 13 amino acids. The germline V and J ends were trimmed by 6 bases and 4 bases, with 13 bases remaining between them. Germline V gene lookup returns CDR1 MNHEY and CDR2 SVGEGT.

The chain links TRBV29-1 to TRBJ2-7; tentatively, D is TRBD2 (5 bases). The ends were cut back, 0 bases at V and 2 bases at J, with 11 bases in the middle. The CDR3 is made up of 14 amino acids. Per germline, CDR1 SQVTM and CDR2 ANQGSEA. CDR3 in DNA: TGCAGCGTTGAAGATGGCGGGCGAACCTACGAGCAGTACTTC. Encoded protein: CSVEDGGRTYEQYF.

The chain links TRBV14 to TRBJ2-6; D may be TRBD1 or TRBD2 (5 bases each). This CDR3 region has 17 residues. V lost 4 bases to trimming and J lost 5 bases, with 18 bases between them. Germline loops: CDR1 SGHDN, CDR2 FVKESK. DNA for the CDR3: TGTGCCAGCAGCCCAAAATCCCAGGGAGTAAGGGCCAACGTCCTGACTTTC. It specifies CASSPKSQGVRANVLTF.

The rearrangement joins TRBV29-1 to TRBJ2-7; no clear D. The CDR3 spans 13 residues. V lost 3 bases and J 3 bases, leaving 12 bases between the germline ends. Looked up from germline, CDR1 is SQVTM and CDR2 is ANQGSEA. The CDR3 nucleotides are TGCAGCGTTGACCTCCCCGGGCTCTACGAGCAGTACTTC. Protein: CSVDLPGLYEQYF.

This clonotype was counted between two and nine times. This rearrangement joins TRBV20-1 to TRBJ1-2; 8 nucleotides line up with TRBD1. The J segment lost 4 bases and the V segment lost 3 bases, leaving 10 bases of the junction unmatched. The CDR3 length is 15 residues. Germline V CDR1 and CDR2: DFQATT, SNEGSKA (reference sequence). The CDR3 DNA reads TGCAGTGCTAGCACGGACAGGGCTAGCGGCTATGGCTACACCTTC. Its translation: CSASTDRASGYGYTF.

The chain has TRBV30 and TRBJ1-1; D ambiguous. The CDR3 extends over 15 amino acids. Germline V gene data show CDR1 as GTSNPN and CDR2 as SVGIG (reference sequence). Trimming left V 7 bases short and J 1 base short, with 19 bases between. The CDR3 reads CASLGSVGWNTEAFF. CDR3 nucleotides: TGTGCCTCGCTAGGCAGCGTGGGTTGGAACACTGAAGCTTTCTTT.

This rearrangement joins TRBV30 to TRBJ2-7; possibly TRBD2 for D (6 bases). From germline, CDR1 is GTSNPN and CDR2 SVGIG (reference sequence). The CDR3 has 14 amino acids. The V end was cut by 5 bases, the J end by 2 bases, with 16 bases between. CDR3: CAWVTTRSAYEQYF. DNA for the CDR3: TGTGCCTGGGTTACGACTAGGAGTGCCTACGAGCAGTACTTC. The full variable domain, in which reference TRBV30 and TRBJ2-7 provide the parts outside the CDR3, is SQTIHQWPATLVQPVGSPLSLECTVEGTSNPNLYWYRQAAGRGLQLLFYSVGIGQISSEVPQNLSASRPQDRQFILSSKKLLLSDSGFYLCAWVTTRSAYEQYFGPGTRLTVT.

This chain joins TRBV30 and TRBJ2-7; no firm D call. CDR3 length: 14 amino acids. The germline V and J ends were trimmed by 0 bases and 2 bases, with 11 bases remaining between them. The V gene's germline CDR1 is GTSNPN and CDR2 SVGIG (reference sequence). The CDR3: CAWSVRSLTYEQYF. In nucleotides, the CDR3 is TGTGCCTGGAGTGTACGTTCATTGACCTACGAGCAGTACTTC.

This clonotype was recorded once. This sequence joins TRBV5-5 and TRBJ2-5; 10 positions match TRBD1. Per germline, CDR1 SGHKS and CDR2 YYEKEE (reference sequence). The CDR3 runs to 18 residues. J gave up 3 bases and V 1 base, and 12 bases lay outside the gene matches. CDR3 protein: CASSLRGQGTEAEETQYF. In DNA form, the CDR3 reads TGTGCCAGCAGCTTGAGGGGACAGGGGACGGAGGCAGAAGAGACCCAGTACTTC. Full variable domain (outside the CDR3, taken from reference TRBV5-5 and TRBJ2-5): DAGVTQSPTHLIKTRGQQVTLRCSPISGHKSVSWYQQVLGQGPQFIFQYYEKEERGRGNFPDRFSARQFPNYSSELNVNALLLGDSALYLCASSLRGQGTEAEETQYFGPGTRLLVL.

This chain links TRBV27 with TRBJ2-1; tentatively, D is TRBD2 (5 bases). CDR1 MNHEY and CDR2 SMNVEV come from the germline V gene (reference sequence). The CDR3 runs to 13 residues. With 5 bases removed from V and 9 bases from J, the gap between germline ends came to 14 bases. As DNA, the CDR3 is TGTGCCAGCAGTGTGGGCCTAGCAAGTGAGCAGTTCTTC. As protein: CASSVGLASEQFF.

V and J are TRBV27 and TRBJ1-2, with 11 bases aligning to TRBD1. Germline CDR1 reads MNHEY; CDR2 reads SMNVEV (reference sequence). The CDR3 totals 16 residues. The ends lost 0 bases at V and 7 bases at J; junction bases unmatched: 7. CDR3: CASSLSGQGVKRGYTF. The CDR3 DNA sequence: TGTGCCAGCAGTTTATCGGGACAGGGGGTAAAGCGTGGCTACACCTTC.

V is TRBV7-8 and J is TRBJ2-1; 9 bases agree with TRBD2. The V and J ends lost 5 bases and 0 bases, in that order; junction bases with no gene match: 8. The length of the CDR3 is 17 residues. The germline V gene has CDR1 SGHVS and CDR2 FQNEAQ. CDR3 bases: TGTGCCAGCAGCCTAGGGAGTAGCGGGAGCTCCTACAATGAGCAGTTCTTC. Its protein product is CASSLGSSGSSYNEQFF.

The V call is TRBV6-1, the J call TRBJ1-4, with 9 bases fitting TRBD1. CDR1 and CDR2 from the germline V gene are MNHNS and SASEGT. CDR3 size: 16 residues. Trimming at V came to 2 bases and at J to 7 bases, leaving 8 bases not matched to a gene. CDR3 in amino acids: CASSEPGGQGGEKLFF. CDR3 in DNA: TGTGCCAGCAGTGAACCGGGGGGACAGGGCGGTGAAAAACTGTTTTTT.

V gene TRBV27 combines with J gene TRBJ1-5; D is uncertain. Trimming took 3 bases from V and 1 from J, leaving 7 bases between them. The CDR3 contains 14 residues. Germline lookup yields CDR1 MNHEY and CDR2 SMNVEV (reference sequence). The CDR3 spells CASSFGQSNQPQHF. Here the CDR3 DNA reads TGTGCCAGCAGTTTTGGGCAGAGCAATCAGCCCCAGCATTTT.

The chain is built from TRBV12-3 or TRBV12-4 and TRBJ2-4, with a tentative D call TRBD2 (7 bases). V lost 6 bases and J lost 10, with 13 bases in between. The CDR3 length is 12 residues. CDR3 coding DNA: TGTGCCAGCAGAGCGGGACACGGAATTCAGTACTTC. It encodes CASRAGHGIQYF.

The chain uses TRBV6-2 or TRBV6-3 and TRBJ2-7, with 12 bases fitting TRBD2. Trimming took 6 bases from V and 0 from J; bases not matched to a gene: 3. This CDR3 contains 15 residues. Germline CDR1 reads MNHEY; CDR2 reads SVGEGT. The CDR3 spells CASRKLAGGSYEQYF. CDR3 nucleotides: TGTGCCAGCAGAAAACTAGCGGGGGGCTCCTACGAGCAGTACTTC.

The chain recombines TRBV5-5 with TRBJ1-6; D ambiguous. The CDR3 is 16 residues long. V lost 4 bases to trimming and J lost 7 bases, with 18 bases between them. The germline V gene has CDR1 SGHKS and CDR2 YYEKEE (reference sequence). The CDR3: CASSQDIGRRNSPLHF. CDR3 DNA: TGTGCCAGCAGCCAAGATATCGGCAGGAGAAATTCACCCCTCCACTTT.

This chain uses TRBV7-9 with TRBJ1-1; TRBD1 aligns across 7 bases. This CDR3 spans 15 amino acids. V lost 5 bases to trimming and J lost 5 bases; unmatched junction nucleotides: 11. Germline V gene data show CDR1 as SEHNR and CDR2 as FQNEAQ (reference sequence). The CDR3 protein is CASSILGEGATEAFF. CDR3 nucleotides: TGTGCCAGCAGCATACTTGGGGAGGGGGCGACTGAAGCTTTCTTT. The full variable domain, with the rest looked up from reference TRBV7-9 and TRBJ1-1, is DTGVSQNPRHKITKRGQNVTFRCDPISEHNRLYWYRQTLGQGPEFLTYFQNEAQLEKSRLLSDRFSAERPKGSFSTLEIQRTEQGDSAMYLCASSILGEGATEAFFGQGTRLTVV.

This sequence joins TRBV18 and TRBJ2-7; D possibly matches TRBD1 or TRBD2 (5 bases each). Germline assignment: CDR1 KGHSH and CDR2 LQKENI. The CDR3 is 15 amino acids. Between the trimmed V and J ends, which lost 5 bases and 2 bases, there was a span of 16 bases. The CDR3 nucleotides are TGTGCCAGCTCAGGGGCGGGTAGCTTCCCCTACGAGCAGTACTTC. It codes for CASSGAGSFPYEQYF.

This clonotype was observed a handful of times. DNA of the CDR3: TGTGCCAGTAGTACCGGGACTAGCGCTTACAATGAGCAGTTCTTC. Amino acids: CASSTGTSAYNEQFF. This chain uses TRBV19 with TRBJ2-1; TRBD2 aligns across 10 bases. Germline V gene lookup returns CDR1 LNHDA and CDR2 SQIVND (reference sequence). CDR3 length: 15 amino acids. V trimming: 4 bases; J trimming: 4 bases; junction bases outside the gene matches: 4.

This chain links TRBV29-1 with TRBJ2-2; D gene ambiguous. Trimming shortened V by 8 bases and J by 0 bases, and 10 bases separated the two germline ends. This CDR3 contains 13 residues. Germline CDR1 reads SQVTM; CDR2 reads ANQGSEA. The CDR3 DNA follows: TGCAGCTTTAGTCCCCCGAACACCGGGGAGCTGTTTTTT. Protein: CSFSPPNTGELFF.

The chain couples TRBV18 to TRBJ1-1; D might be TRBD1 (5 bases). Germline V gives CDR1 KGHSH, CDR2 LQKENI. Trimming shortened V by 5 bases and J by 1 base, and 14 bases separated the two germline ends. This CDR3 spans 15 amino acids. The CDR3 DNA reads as TGTGCCAGCTCAGACAGTCGAGGTCGGAACACTGAAGCTTTCTTT. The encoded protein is CASSDSRGRNTEAFF.

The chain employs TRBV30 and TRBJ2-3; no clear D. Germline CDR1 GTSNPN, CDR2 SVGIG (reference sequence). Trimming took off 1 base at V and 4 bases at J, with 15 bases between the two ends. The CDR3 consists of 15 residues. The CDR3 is CAWSGVEFTADTQYF. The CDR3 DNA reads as TGTGCCTGGAGTGGAGTGGAGTTCACCGCAGATACGCAGTATTTT.

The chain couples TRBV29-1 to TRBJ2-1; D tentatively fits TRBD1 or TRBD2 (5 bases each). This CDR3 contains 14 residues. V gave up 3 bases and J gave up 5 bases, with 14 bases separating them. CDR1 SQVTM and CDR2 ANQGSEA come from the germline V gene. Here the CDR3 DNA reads TGCAGCGTTGATCCCGGGACGGCCAACAATGAGCAGTTCTTC. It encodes CSVDPGTANNEQFF.

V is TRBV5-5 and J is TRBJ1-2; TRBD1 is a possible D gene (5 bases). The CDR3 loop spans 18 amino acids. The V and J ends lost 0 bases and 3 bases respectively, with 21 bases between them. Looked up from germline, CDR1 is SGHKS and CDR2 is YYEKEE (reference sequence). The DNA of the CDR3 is TGTGCCAGCAGCTTGGGGGTCTCAGGGAGCCCTCTTGACTATGGCTACACCTTC. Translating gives CASSLGVSGSPLDYGYTF.

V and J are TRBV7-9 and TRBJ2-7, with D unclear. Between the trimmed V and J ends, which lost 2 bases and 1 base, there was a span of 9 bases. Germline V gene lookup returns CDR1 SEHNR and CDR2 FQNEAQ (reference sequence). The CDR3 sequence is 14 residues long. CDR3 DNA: TGTGCCAGCAGCTTACAGGCCCTATCCTACGAGCAGTACTTC. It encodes CASSLQALSYEQYF.

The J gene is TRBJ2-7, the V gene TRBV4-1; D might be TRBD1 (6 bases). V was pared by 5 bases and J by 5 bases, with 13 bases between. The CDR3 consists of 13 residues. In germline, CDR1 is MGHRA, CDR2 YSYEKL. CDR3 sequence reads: CASSGYRVNEQYF. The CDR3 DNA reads TGCGCCAGCAGCGGGTACAGGGTAAACGAGCAGTACTTC.

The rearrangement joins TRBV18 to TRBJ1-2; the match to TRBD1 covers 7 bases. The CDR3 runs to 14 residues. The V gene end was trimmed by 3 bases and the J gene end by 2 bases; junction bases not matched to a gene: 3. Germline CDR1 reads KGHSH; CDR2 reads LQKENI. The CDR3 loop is CASSPTGQNYGYTF. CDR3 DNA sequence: TGTGCCAGCTCACCTACGGGACAGAACTATGGCTACACCTTC.

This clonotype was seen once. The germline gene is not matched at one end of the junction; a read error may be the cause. The CDR3 reads CASRDRSLLHF. The CDR3 DNA is TGTGCCAGCAGGGACAGATCACTCCTCCACTTT. The chain combines TRBV12-3 or TRBV12-4 with TRBJ1-6; TRBD1 is a possible D gene (6 bases). The CDR3 consists of 11 residues.